This entry is about one T cell receptor (beta chain). Its antigen has not been determined. No base qualities exist here, and no much larger clone lies one base off it. Taken with the paper, the label for time point translates to: baseline before first vaccination. What this sample's treatment or condition label stands for: meningococcal conjugate vaccine given as trial control. Samples from vaccinated people were obtained from the UK trials COV001 and COV002, which included a single-blind randomized controlled phase 2/3 trial of AZD1222 (ChAdOx1 nCoV-19) in healthy adults. For TCRbeta chain sequencing, PBMC samples were collected from trial participants at day 0 and at day 28 after the second dose. This specimen comes from a study of T cell responses to AZD1222 COVID-19 vaccine (dated by TCRdb to the early 2020s). In the study overall: TCR sequencing covered some 250 trial participants: 200 to 220 given two doses of AZD1222 and about 26 given two doses of MenACWY control vaccine. Trial participants were enrolled into age subgroups of 18-55, 56-69 and 70-plus years, which contained 148, 28 and 57 TCR-sequenced participants, respectively.

On the study overall, not on this receptor specifically: Nearly half of unique spike-specific TCRs reportedly recognized epitopes outside regions mutated in the B.1.351 and B.1.1.7 variants. The 56-69-year group was small, and its depth increase did not reach significance, likely because of low power. Most participants were white British and females outnumbered males, and the authors suggested that clonal diversity may have been underestimated. CD4 TCRs associated with the vaccine covered the entire spike protein, and the dominant responses were in regions 160-218 and 743-854. Only a handful of AZD1222 recipients were SARS-CoV-2 seropositive at baseline, limiting conclusions about previously exposed vaccinees. After two AZD1222 doses, both the breadth and the depth of spike-specific TCRs were significantly higher than at day 0 and than in MenACWY recipients. Because no day 14 peak-response samples were available, repertoires were characterized only after the peak T cell response.

Ends trimmed: V by 5 bases, J by 1 base; bases unmatched to a gene: 6. The CDR3 contains 18 residues, cysteine and phenylalanine counted. The CDR3 DNA has 54 bases and is translated from base 1. CDR1 and CDR2 (SGHVS, FQNEAQ) derive from the germline V gene. The CDR3 regions of human TCRbeta chains were subjected to immunosequencing. On the authors' methods: TCRs in the repertoires were compared against a reference library of SARS-CoV-2-specific TCRs that had been generated with the MIRA antigen-specificity platform. Breadth was defined as the fraction of unique TCRs that were SARS-CoV-2-associated. Depth was defined as the fraction of total T cells that were SARS-CoV-2-associated. Each spike-specific TCR was assigned to its reactive spike region and to a CD4 or CD8 class using the MIRA data. Log10-transformed breadth and depth values were compared by one-way ANOVA with Sidak's multiple comparisons tests. As stored in TCRdb, this immuneACCESS dataset retains in-frame rearrangements with V and J assigned. A fraction of the clones does not appear; measured against another copy, unresolved V genes explain less than half of the discrepancy, and the remainder lacks a known reason. For V, J and clone size, that table is used; D and trimming come from the DNA. Across this sample there are roughly 140,000 clones, with roughly 80% seen only once. About 4% of the sample goes to the ten largest clones.

The source is an adult in good health. The specimen was peripheral blood, collected on day 0 of MenACWY control vaccination. The V and J segments used are TRBV7-8 and TRBJ2-4, with 15 central nucleotides matching TRBD2. The CDR3 protein: CASSPGLAGGLAKNIQYF. The base sequence is TGTGCCAGCAGCCCGGGACTAGCGGGGGGACTGGCCAAAAACATTCAGTACTTC.